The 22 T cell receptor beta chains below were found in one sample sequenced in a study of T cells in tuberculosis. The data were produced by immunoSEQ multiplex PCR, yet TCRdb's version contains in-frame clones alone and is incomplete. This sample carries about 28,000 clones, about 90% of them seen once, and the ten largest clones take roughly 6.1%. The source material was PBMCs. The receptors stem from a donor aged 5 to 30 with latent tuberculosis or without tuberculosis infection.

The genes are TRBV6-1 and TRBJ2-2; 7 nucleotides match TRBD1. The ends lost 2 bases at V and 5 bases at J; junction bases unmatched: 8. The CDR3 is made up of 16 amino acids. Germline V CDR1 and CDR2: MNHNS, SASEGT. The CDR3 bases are TGTGCCAGCAGTGAACTTGACAGGGTTGGGACCGGGGAGCTGTTTTTT. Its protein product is CASSELDRVGTGELFF.

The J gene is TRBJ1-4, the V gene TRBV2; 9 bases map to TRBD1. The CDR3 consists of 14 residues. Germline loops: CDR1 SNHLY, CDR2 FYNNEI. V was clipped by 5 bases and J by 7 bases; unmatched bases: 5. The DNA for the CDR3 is TGTGCCAGCAGTCGGGACAGGGAGAGTGAAAAACTGTTTTTT. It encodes CASSRDRESEKLFF.

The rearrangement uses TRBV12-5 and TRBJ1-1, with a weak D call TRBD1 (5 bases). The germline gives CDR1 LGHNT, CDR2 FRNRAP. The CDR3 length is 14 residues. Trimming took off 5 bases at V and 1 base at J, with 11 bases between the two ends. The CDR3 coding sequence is TGTGCTAGTGGTCATCCAGACAGGAACACTGAAGCTTTCTTT. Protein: CASGHPDRNTEAFF.

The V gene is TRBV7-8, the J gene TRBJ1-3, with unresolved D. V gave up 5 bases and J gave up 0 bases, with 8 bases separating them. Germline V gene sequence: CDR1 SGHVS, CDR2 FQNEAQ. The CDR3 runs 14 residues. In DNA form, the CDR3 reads TGTGCCAGCAGCCGCAGTATCTCTGGAAACACCATATATTTT. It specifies CASSRSISGNTIYF.

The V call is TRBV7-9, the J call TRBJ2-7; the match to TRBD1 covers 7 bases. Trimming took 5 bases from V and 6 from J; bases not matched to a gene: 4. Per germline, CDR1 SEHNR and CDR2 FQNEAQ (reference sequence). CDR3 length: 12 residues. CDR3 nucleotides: TGTGCCAGCAGCCCCCGGGACAGCGAGCAGTACTTC. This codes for CASSPRDSEQYF.

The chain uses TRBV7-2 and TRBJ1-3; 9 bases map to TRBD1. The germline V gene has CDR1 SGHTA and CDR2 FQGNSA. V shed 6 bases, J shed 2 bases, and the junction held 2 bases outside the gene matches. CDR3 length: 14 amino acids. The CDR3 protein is CASRGTGTGNTIYF. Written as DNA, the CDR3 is TGTGCCAGCAGGGGGACAGGGACTGGAAACACCATATATTTT.

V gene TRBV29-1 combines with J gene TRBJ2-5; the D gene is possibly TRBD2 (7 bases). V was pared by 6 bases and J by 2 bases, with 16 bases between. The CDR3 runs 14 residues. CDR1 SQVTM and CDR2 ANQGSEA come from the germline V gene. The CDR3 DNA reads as TGCAGCGTCCAAGGGGGGGTAAGACAAGAGACCCAGTACTTC. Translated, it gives CSVQGGVRQETQYF. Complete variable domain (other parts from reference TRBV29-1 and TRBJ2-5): SAVISQKPSRDICQRGTSLTIQCQVDSQVTMMFWYRQQPGQSLTLIATANQGSEATYESGFVIDKFPISRPNLTFSTLTVSNMSPEDSSIYLCSVQGGVRQETQYFGPGTRLLVL.

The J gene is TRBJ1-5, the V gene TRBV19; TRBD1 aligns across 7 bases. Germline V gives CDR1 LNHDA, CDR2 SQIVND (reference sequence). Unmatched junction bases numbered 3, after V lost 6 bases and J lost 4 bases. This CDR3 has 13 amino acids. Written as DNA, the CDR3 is TGTGCCAGTAGCAGCAGGGGGAATCAGCCCCAGCATTTT. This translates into CASSSRGNQPQHF.

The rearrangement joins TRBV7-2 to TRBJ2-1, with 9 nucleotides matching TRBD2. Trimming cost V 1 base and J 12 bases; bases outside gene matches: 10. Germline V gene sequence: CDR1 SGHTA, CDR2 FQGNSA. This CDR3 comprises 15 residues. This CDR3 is CASSLVPSGEGGQFF. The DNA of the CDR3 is TGTGCCAGCAGCTTAGTACCTAGCGGGGAAGGGGGGCAGTTCTTC.

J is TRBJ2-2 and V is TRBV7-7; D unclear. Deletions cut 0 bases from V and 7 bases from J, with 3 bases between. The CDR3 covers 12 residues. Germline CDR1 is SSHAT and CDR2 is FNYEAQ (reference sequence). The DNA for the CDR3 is TGTGCCAGCAGCTTAGCCGGCGGGGAGCTGTTTTTT. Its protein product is CASSLAGGELFF.

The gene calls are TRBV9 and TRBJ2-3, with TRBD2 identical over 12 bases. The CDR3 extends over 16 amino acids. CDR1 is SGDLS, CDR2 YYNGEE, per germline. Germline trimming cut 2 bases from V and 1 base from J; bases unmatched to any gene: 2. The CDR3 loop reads CASSVRLAGGTDTQYF. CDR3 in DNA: TGTGCCAGCAGCGTTAGACTAGCGGGGGGCACAGATACGCAGTATTTT.

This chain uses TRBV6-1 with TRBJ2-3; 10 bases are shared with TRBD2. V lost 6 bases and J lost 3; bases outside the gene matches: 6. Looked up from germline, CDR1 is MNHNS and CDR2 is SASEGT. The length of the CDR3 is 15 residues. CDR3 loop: CASSSGTSETDTQYF. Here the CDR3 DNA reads TGTGCCAGCAGCTCCGGGACTAGCGAAACAGATACGCAGTATTTT.

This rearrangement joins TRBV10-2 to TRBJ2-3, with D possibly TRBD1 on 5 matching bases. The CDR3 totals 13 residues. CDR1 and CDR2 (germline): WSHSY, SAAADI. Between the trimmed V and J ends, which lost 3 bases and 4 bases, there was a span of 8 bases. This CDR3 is CASSEQAADTQYF. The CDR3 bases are TGCGCCAGCAGTGAACAGGCAGCAGATACGCAGTATTTT.

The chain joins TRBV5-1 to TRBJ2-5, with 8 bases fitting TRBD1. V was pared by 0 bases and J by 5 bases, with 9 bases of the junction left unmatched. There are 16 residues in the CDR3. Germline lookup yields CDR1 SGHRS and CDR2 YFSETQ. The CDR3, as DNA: TGCGCCAGCAGCTTGGCCCCGCAGGGGGCTGGGGAGACCCAGTACTTC. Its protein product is CASSLAPQGAGETQYF.

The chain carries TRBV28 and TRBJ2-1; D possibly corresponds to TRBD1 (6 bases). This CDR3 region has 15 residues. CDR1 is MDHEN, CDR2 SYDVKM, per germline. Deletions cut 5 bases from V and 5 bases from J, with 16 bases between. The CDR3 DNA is TGTGCCAGCAGTCCGGACAGCTATTTTGACAATGAGCAGTTCTTC. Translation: CASSPDSYFDNEQFF.

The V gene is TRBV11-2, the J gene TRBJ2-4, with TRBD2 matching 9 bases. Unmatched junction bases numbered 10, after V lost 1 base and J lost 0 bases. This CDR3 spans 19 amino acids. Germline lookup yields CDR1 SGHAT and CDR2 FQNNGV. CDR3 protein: CASSLGLFGRGGAKNIQYF. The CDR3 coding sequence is TGTGCCAGCAGCTTAGGCCTTTTCGGGCGGGGGGGAGCCAAAAACATTCAGTACTTC.

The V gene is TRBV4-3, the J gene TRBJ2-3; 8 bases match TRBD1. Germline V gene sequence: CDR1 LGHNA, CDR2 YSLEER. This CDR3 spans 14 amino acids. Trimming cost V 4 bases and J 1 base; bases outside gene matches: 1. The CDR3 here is CASSRGQGTDTQYF. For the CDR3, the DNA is TGCGCCAGCAGCCGGGGACAGGGCACAGATACGCAGTATTTT.

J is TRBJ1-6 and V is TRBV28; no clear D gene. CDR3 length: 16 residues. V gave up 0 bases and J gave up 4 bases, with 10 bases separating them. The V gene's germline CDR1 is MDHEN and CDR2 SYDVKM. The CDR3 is CASSLWRAGYNSPLHF. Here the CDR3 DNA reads TGTGCCAGCAGTTTATGGAGGGCGGGATATAATTCACCCCTCCACTTT.

The CDR3 reads CASSIERGSNEQFF. The CDR3 nucleotides read TGTGCCAGTAGTATCGAGCGGGGGAGCAATGAGCAGTTCTTC. The chain couples TRBV19 to TRBJ2-1; 8 nucleotides align to TRBD2. The J segment lost 6 bases and the V segment lost 3 bases, leaving 4 bases of the junction unmatched. This CDR3 is built from 14 residues. The germline V gene encodes CDR1 LNHDA and CDR2 SQIVND (reference sequence). Full variable domain (remainder filled in from reference TRBV19 and TRBJ2-1): DGGITQSPKYLFRKEGQNVTLSCEQNLNHDAMYWYRQDPGQGLRLIYYSQIVNDFQKGDIAEGYSVSREKKESFPLTVTSAQKNPTAFYLCASSIERGSNEQFFGPGTRLTVL.

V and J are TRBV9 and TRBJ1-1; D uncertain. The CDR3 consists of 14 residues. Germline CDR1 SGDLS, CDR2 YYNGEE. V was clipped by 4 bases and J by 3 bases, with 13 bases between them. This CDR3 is CASSSTPGYTEAFF. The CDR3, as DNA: TGTGCCAGCAGCTCAACCCCCGGGTACACTGAAGCTTTCTTT.

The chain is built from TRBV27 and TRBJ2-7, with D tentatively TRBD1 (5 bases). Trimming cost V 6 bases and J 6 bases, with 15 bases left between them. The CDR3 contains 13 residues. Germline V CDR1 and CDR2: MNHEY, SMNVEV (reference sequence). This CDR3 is CASSQDTSLEQYF. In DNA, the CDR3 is TGTGCCAGCAGCCAGGACACCTCCCTCGAGCAGTACTTC.

This CDR3 is CASSLAGNTEAFF. The DNA for the CDR3 is TGTGCCAGCAGCTTAGCGGGGAACACTGAAGCTTTCTTT. The rearrangement uses TRBV11-2 and TRBJ1-1; D remains unclear. Looked up from germline, CDR1 is SGHAT and CDR2 is FQNNGV. The V gene lost 1 base and the J gene lost 1 base, with 4 bases spanning the gap. The CDR3 covers 13 residues.